The present T cell receptor (beta chain) was sequenced within a study of blood T cells in healthy people across ages. This clonotype was seen many times. Losses at the gene ends were 5 bases for V and 5 bases for J; bases not matched to a gene: 13. Looked up from germline, CDR1 is MNHEY and CDR2 is SMNVEV (reference sequence). The CDR3 is 16 amino acids. Using a J-beta primer mix together with a sample-barcoded 5' primer, a second PCR was run for about 7 to 12 cycles. MiXCR was run by TCRdb on the 5' RACE reads, yielding one entry per CDR3 protein. This table has more than 900,000 distinct CDR3 sequences, about 29% appearing once. This sample also belongs to another study, concerning T cells of mothers and their children. This second study says: Donors comprised three healthy Caucasian mothers plus their six children.

This clonotype was obtained from a woman in her forties in good health. Specimen: blood. V gene TRBV27 combines with J gene TRBJ2-7; 9 bases agree with TRBD1. The CDR3, as DNA: TGTGCCAGCAGTCTCTGGACAGGGGTAGGTCGTGACGAGCAGTACTTC. Residues: CASSLWTGVGRDEQYF.